The entry below gives a single TCR beta chain sequence along with its context. What it binds is not known. Clones were read by immunoSEQ multiplex PCR, and TCRdb kept only the in-frame ones, dropping some. The sample contains roughly 40,000 clones, approximately 95% of which appear only once. The sample is drawn from a study of T cells in tuberculosis. General observations from the study: Smaller distances to GMM-specific TCRs suggested their expansion in active tuberculosis.

Material for sequencing was PBMCs. The clonotype was recovered from a donor aged 5-35 years with latent tuberculosis or without tuberculosis infection.

CDR3: CASSVGWGLSSYNSPLHF. For the CDR3, the DNA is TGTGCCAGCAGCGTAGGGTGGGGCCTGAGCTCCTATAATTCACCCCTCCACTTT. The chain combines TRBV9 with TRBJ1-6, with D possibly being TRBD1 (5 bases). Trimming left V 0 bases short and J 0 bases short, with 13 bases between. The germline gives CDR1 SGDLS, CDR2 YYNGEE. The CDR3 is made up of 18 amino acids.